The clone carrying this T cell receptor (beta chain) was seen repeatedly, ten times or more. Amplification yielded TCR beta CDR3 regions, with RNA transcripts as the source. Researchers ran a first-round RT-PCR on the TCR CDR3 using the HTBI primer set. TCRdb re-analysed the multiplex PCR reads in MiXCR, keeping a single row per CDR3 protein. The sample lists more than 300,000 distinct CDR3 sequences; about 14% were seen once. The data are from a study of T cells in Graves' hyperthyroidism and ophthalmopathy. Trimming shortened V by 7 bases and J by 3 bases, and 20 bases separated the two germline ends. The germline V gene encodes CDR1 MNHNS and CDR2 SASEGT. This CDR3 contains 16 residues.

The sequence was collected from an older woman with Graves' hyperthyroidism. The sequenced sample was blood. The rearrangement uses TRBV6-1 and TRBJ2-3; D gene ambiguous. The CDR3 nucleotides are TGTGCCAGCACCACAACGGGTAGTGATGGGACAGATACGCAGTATTTT. Its protein is CASTTTGSDGTDTQYF.